This TCR beta chain came from a study of blood T cell repertoires in COVID-19. In the study overall: Specimens from acute and convalescent COVID-19 originated in the United States, Italy and Spain.

V lost 2 bases to trimming and J lost 4 bases, with 12 bases between them. CDR3 length equals 14 residues. Germline loops: CDR1 MNHEY, CDR2 SVGAGI. Original handling: Using reference gene primer amplification, nucleated cell counts were estimated. Data came from immunoSEQ multiplex PCR; TCRdb stores just in-frame clones and leaves some out. That table supplies the V and J calls and clone size; D and trimming were determined from the DNA. Of about 140,000 clones in the sample, roughly four fifths were seen once. The origin of this receptor is a human donor in a cohort sampled during active COVID-19. The rearrangement links TRBV6-5 to TRBJ2-7; possible D gene TRBD2, 7 bases. Sequenced input: peripheral blood. The CDR3 nucleotides read TGTGCCAGCAGTTACGACAGGCGGGGGTACGAGCAGTACTTC. It codes for CASSYDRRGYEQYF.